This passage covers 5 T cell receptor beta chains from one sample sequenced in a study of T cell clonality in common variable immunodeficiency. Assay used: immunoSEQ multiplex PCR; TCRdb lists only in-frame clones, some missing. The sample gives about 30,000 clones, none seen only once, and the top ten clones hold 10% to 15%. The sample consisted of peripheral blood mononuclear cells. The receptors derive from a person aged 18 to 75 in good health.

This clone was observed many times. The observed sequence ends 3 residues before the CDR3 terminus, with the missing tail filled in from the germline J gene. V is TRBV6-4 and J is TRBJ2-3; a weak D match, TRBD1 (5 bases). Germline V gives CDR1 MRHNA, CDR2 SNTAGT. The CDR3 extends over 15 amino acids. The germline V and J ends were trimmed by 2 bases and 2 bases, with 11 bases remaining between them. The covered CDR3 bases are TGTGCCAGCAGTGACGATAGGGGTCACACAGATACG. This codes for CASSDDRGHTDT. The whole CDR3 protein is CASSDDRGHTDTQYF.

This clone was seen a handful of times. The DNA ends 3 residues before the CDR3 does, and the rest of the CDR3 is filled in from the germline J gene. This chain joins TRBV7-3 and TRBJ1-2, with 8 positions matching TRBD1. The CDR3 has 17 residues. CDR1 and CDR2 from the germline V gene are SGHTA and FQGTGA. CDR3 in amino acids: CASSLHPQGASTQAYTF. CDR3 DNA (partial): TGTGCCAGCAGCTTACACCCTCAGGGGGCGAGCACCCAGGCA.

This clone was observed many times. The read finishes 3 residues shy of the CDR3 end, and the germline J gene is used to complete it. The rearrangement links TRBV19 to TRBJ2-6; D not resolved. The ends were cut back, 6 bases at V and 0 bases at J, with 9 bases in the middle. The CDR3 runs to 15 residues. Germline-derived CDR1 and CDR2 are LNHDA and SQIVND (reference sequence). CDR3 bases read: TGTGCCAGTAGGGCAGTCCGCTCTGGGGCCAACGTC. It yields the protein CASRAVRSGANV. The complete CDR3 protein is CASRAVRSGANVLTF.

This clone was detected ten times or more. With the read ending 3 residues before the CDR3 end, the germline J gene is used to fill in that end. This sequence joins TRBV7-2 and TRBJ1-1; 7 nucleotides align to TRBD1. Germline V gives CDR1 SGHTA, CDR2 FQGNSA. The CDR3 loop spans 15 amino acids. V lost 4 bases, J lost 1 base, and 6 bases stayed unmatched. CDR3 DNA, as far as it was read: TGTGCCAGCAGCTCCTACAGGGGTGGGAACACTGAA. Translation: CASSSYRGGNTE. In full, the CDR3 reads CASSSYRGGNTEAFF.

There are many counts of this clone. The CDR3 sequence: CAWNDRGDTEAFF. The DNA read from the CDR3 is TGTGCCTGGAACGACAGGGGAGACACTGAA. The gene calls are TRBV30 and TRBJ1-1, with 8 bases aligning to TRBD1. The read ends 3 residues early relative to the CDR3; the germline J gene fills the gap. Germline V lookup: CDR1 GTSNPN, CDR2 SVGIG (reference sequence). The CDR3 totals 13 residues. The ends lost 4 bases at V and 3 bases at J; junction bases unmatched: 4. Combining the CDR3 with reference TRBV30 and TRBJ1-1 gives the whole variable domain SQTIHQWPATLVQPVGSPLSLECTVEGTSNPNLYWYRQAAGRGLQLLFYSVGIGQISSEVPQNLSASRPQDRQFILSSKKLLLSDSGFYLCAWNDRGDTEAFFGQGTRLTVV.